These T cell receptor beta chains were read from a single sample in a study of T cells in Graves' hyperthyroidism and ophthalmopathy. One entry per CDR3 protein results from TCRdb running MiXCR on the multiplex PCR reads. The data hold around 380,000 distinct CDR3 sequences, with approximately 13% observed a single time. The sequenced sample consisted of blood. These receptors were collected from a man aged 25 to 40 with Graves' hyperthyroidism that later progressed to Graves' ophthalmopathy. Both conserved end residues are trimmed from each CDR3.

cdr3_aa v_call
ASSSGQGLTEAF TRBV13
ATSDTGGYYNEQF TRBV24-1
SVRSLRTEAF TRBV29-1
ASSPGTDYEQY TRBV6-1
ASSFFGREAF TRBV27
ASSPPDWRAAYEQY TRBV7-2
ASSGQGGFTTHNEQF TRBV7-3
ASSQYGNFDTEAF TRBV4-1
ASSPQPGTGELF TRBV7-6
ASSGRTGEAEAF TRBV6-1
ASSGVLGTEAF TRBV19
ASSLDSGGRNEQF TRBV7-8
ASSSPGHPRDEQF TRBV6-1
SARGTSGGTVSTDTQY TRBV20-1
ASSGTTGELF TRBV7-9
ASSQTLKGYT TRBV28
ASSEDRFTDTQY TRBV6-1
ASSLGSPGQGRGETQY TRBV5-4
ATSDTKQGVLLETQY TRBV24-1
ASRSGNYGYT TRBV10-2
ASRRDFSSSTDTQY TRBV2
ASSSRDGYTEAF TRBV5-1
ASSLSEGRGETQY TRBV11-2
AWSVEGDTQY TRBV30
SAAERISEQY TRBV20-1
ASSEGSGDEQY TRBV6-1
ASMGRGNEQF TRBV2
ASSWMEGGNTIY TRBV7-8
ASSSQRWTGSGEQY TRBV27
SVEPTPNTEAF TRBV29-1
AISERQGNTEAF TRBV10-3
ASSPQGWGTGELF TRBV7-2
ASSVEWSGPEAF TRBV9
ASTQRLAGTSYEQY TRBV6-1
ASSLKGTGFSYEQY TRBV5-5
ASSLSGWGNYGYT TRBV28
ASSPAGDSTDTQY TRBV5-1
ASNPSGTYLGTQY TRBV6-1
SARDELTRRTDTQY TRBV20-1
ASSLSGLETYEQY TRBV27
ASSYSNGGADTQY TRBV6-5
ASSDQGAGGKLF TRBV10-1
ASSPTRGPQETQY TRBV7-6
AISESPGPQETQY TRBV10-3